The entry below describes one T cell receptor beta chain. Antigen specificity is unknown. The sample is drawn from a study of cytomegalovirus exposure and HLA in healthy donors. Notes on the study in general: The Asian-associated ancestry cluster reportedly had fewer N-insertions than the roughly 720-donor mean in a later analysis. There were about 160 TCR beta chains listed as cytomegalovirus-associated.

The length of the CDR3 is 14 residues. CDR1 SGHTA and CDR2 FQGTGA come from the germline V gene. Deletions cut 5 bases from V and 9 bases from J, with 17 bases between. The donors gave bone marrow, and they were healthy. It was with 60 Vbeta and 13 Jbeta primers that the PCR ran. The assay was immunoSEQ multiplex PCR, and TCRdb's table has in-frame clones only and misses some. The sample carries about 200,000 clones, 60% to 80% recorded once. This sequence originates from a male donor in good health and CMV-seronegative. The chain uses TRBV7-3 and TRBJ2-1; D is perhaps TRBD1 (7 bases). The specimen was PBMCs. CDR3 sequence reads: CASSPQGGEGEQFF. The CDR3 DNA reads TGTGCCAGCAGCCCCCAGGGGGGAGAAGGTGAGCAGTTCTTC.